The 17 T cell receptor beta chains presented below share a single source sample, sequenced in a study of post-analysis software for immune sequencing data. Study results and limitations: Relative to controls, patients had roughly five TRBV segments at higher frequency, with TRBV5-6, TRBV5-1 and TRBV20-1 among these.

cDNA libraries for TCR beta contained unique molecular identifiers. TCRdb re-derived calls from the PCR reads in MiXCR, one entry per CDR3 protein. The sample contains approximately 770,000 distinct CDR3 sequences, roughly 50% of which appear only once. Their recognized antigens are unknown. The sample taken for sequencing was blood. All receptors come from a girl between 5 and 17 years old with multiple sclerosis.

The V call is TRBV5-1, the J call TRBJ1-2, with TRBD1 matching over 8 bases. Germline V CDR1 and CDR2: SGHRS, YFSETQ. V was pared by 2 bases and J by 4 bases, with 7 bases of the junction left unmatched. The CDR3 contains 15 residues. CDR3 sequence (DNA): TGCGCCAGCAGCTTCTCCAGGGGGCATGGCTATGGCTACACCTTC. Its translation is CASSFSRGHGYGYTF. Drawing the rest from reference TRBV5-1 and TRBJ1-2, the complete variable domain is KAGVTQTPRYLIKTRGQQVTLSCSPISGHRSVSWYQQTPGQGLQFLFEYFSETQRNKGNFPGRFSGRQFSNSRSEMNVSTLELGDSALYLCASSFSRGHGYGYTFGSGTRLTVV.

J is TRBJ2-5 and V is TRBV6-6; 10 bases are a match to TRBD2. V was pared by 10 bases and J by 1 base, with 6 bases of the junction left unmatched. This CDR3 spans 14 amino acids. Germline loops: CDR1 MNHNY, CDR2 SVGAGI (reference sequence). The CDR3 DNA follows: TGTGCCACCGAAGCGGGAGGGACCCAAGAGACCCAGTACTTC. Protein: CATEAGGTQETQYF.

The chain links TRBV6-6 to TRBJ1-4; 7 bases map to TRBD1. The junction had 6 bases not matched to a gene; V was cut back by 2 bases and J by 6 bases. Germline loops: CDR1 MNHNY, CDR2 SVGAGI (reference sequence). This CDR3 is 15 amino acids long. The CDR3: CASSYLRGRDEKLFF. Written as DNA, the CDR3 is TGTGCCAGCAGTTACCTCAGGGGGAGGGATGAAAAACTGTTTTTT.

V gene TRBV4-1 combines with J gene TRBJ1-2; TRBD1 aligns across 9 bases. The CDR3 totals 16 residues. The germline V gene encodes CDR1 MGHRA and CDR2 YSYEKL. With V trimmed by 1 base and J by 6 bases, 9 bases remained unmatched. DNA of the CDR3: TGCGCCAGCAGCCAAGTTCTGGGACAGGGAGTCCATGGCTACACCTTC. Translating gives CASSQVLGQGVHGYTF.

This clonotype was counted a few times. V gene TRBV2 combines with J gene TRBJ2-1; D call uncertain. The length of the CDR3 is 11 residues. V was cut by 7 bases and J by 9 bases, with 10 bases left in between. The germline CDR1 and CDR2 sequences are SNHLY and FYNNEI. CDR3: CASNRGVEQFF. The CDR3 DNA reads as TGTGCCAGCAACCGTGGGGTTGAGCAGTTCTTC.

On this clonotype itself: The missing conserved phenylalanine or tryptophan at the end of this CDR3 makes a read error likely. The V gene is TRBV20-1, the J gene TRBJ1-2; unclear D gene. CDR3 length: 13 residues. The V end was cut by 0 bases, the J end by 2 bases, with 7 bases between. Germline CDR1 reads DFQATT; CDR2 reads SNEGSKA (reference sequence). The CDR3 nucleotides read TGCAGTGCTAGAGATGCACAGAACTATGGCTACACCTGC. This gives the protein CSARDAQNYGYTC.

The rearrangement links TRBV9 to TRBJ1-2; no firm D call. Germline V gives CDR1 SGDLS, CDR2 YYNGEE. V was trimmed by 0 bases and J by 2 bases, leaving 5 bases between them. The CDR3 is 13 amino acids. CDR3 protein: CASSVAGNYGYTF. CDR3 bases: TGTGCCAGCAGCGTAGCAGGCAACTATGGCTACACCTTC.

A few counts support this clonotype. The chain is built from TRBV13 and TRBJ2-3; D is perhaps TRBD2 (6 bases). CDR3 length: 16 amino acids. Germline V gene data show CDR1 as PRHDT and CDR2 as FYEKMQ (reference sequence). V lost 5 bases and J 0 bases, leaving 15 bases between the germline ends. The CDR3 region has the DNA TGTGCCAGCAGCACCGCGGTGGAGGGAAGCACAGATACGCAGTATTTT. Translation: CASSTAVEGSTDTQYF.

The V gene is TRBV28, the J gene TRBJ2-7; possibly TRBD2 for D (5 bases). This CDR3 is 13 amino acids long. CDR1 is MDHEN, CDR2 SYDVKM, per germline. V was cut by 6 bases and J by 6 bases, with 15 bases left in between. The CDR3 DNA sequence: TGTGCCAGCAGCCCGGGCGGGCTTAGCGAGCAGTACTTC. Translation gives CASSPGGLSEQYF. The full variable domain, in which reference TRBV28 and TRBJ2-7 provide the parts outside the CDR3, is DVKVTQSSRYLVKRTGEKVFLECVQDMDHENMFWYRQDPGLGLRLIYFSYDVKMKEKGDIPEGYSVSREKKERFSLILESASTNQTSMYLCASSPGGLSEQYFGPGTRLTVT.

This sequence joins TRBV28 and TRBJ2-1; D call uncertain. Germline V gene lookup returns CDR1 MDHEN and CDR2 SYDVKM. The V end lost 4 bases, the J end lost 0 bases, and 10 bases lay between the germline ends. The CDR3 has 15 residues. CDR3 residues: CASSSVIRSYNEQFF. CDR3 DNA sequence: TGTGCCAGCAGTTCAGTCATCCGCTCCTACAATGAGCAGTTCTTC. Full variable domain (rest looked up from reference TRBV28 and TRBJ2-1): DVKVTQSSRYLVKRTGEKVFLECVQDMDHENMFWYRQDPGLGLRLIYFSYDVKMKEKGDIPEGYSVSREKKERFSLILESASTNQTSMYLCASSSVIRSYNEQFFGPGTRLTVL.

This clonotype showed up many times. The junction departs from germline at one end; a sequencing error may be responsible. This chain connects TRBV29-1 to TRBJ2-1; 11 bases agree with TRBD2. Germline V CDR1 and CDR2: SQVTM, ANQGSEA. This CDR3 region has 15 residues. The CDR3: CSVEDALAGGNEQFF. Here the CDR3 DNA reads TGCAGTGTTGAAGATGCCCTAGCGGGAGGCAATGAGCAGTTCTTC.

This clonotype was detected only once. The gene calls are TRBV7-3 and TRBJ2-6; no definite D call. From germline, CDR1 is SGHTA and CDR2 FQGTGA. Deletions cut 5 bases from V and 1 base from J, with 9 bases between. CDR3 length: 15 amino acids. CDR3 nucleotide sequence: TGTGCCAGCAGCGACCATTCTTCTGGGGCCAACGTCCTGACTTTC. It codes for CASSDHSSGANVLTF.

CDR3 sequence: CASRRTDHTDTQYF. CDR3 DNA sequence: TGTGCCAGTCGGAGAACGGACCACACAGATACGCAGTATTTT. The rearrangement joins TRBV12-3 or TRBV12-4 to TRBJ2-3; no definite D call. The CDR3 runs to 14 residues. Trimming shortened V by 9 bases and J by 2 bases, and 15 bases separated the two germline ends.

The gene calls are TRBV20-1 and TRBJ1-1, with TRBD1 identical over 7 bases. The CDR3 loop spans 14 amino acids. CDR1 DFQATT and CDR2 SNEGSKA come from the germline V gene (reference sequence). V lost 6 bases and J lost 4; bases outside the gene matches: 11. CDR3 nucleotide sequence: TGCAGTGCCCTCGACAGGGTTGAGGTCACTGAAGCTTTCTTT. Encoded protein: CSALDRVEVTEAFF.

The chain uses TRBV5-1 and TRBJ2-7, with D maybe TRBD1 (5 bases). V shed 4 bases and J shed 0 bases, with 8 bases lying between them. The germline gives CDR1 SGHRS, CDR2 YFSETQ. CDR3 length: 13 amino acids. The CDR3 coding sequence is TGCGCCAGCAGCGAACAGGCCTCCTACGAGCAGTACTTC. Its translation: CASSEQASYEQYF.

The CDR3 nucleotides are TGCGCCAGCAGCCAGGGCAGGGGGGTCTCCTACGAGCAGTACTTC. It translates to CASSQGRGVSYEQYF. The J gene is TRBJ2-7, the V gene TRBV4-3; TRBD1 is a possible D gene (7 bases). Germline V CDR1 and CDR2: LGHNA, YSLEER. The germline V and J ends were trimmed by 3 bases and 0 bases, with 12 bases remaining between them. This CDR3 contains 15 residues.

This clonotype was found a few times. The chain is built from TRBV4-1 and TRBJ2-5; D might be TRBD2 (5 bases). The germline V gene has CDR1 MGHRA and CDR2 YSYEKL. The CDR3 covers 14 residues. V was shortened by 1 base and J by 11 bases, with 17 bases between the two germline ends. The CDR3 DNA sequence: TGCGCCAGCAGCCAAGTTACACCCTTCGGGGAGCAGTACTTC. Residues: CASSQVTPFGEQYF.